This paragraph covers one TCR beta chain sequence. V was pared by 6 bases and J by 0 bases, with 18 bases between. The CDR3 has 16 amino acids. Per the germline V gene, CDR1 is LNHDA and CDR2 is SQIVND (reference sequence). Sequencing used immunoSEQ multiplex PCR; TCRdb keeps in-frame clones, though not all of them. This table holds about 100,000 clones, around 92% found once. These data originate in a study of T cell changes during pregnancy in multiple sclerosis. The specimen was peripheral blood, collected after pregnancy. The clonotype comes from a female donor with multiple sclerosis, enrolled in a pregnancy study. The rearrangement uses TRBV19 and TRBJ2-7; tentative D call: TRBD2 (5 bases). In nucleotides, the CDR3 is TGTGCCAGTAGCACATTAATAGGCGGGCGCTCCTACGAGCAGTACTTC. This codes for CASSTLIGGRSYEQYF.